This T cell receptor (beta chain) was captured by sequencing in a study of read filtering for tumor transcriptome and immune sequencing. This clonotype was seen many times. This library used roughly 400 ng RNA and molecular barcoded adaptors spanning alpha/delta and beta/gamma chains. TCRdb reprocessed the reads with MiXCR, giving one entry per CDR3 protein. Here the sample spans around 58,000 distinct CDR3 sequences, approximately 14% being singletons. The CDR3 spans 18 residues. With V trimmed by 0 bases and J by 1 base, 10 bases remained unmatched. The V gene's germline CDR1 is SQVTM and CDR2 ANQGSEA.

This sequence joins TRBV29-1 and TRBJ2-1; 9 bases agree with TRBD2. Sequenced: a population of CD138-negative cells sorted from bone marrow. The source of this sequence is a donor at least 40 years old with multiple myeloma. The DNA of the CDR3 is TGCAGCGTTGAAGATATTCTGGCGGGAGGGCCTTCCTACAATGAGCAGTTCTTC. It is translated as CSVEDILAGGPSYNEQFF.